Shown below are 13 T cell receptor beta chains from a single sample sequenced in a study of blood T cell repertoires in COVID-19. The table came from immunoSEQ multiplex PCR; TCRdb's copy has only in-frame clones and leaves some out. The profile covers 250,000 to 300,000 clones, with 80% to 95% appearing a single time and approximately 2% taken by the ten largest. The sequenced material came from peripheral blood. The receptor source for this set is a woman aged 25 to 39 with COVID-19, enrolled during active disease.

This sequence joins TRBV3-1 (or the pseudogene TRBV3-2) and TRBJ2-5, with TRBD2 matching over 13 bases. CDR3 size: 17 residues. Germline V CDR1 and CDR2: LGHDT, YNNKEL (reference sequence). V lost 8 bases to trimming and J lost 4 bases; unmatched junction nucleotides: 13. CDR3 DNA: TGTGCCAGCGGACCCACTAGCGGGAGGGCCCTCGGAGAGACCCAGTACTTC. Translated: CASGPTSGRALGETQYF.

This chain uses TRBV19 with TRBJ1-2, with a weak D call TRBD1 (6 bases). The CDR3 runs to 14 residues. V was trimmed by 7 bases and J by 2 bases, leaving 14 bases between them. CDR1 and CDR2 (germline): LNHDA, SQIVND (reference sequence). DNA of the CDR3: TGTGCCAGTATGGCAGGGGATGGGAACTATGGCTACACCTTC. As protein: CASMAGDGNYGYTF.

The V gene is TRBV7-2, the J gene TRBJ1-5; possibly TRBD1 for D (6 bases). Between the trimmed V and J ends, which lost 5 bases and 7 bases, there was a span of 18 bases. The CDR3 totals 15 residues. CDR1 and CDR2 from the germline V gene are SGHTA and FQGNSA. CDR3 amino acids: CASSVLPGVGQPQHF. The CDR3 DNA reads TGTGCCAGCAGCGTACTTCCAGGGGTAGGGCAGCCCCAGCATTTT.

The chain recombines TRBV24-1 with TRBJ2-1, with D perhaps matching TRBD2 (5 bases). V was cut by 1 base and J by 0 bases, with 9 bases left in between. Germline CDR1 reads KGHDR; CDR2 reads SFDVKD. The CDR3 sequence is 16 residues long. Written as DNA, the CDR3 is TGTGCCACCAGTGATTTTAGAGGGAGCTCCTACAATGAGCAGTTCTTC. This codes for CATSDFRGSSYNEQFF.

The V call is TRBV27, the J call TRBJ2-7, with TRBD1 matching over 7 bases. The CDR3 extends over 15 amino acids. J lost 1 base, V lost 4 bases, and 7 bases had no gene match. Germline V gene data show CDR1 as MNHEY and CDR2 as SMNVEV (reference sequence). The CDR3: CASSSSPTGSYEQYF. The CDR3 DNA is TGTGCCAGCAGTTCCTCGCCGACAGGGTCCTACGAGCAGTACTTC.

The rearrangement uses TRBV28 and TRBJ2-7; 12 bases align to TRBD2. With 2 bases clipped from V and 0 bases from J, the junction kept 8 bases outside the gene matches. CDR3 length: 18 amino acids. Germline V CDR1 and CDR2: MDHEN, SYDVKM. CDR3 sequence: CASSLGTGLAGISYEQYF. The CDR3 nucleotides are TGTGCCAGCAGTTTAGGGACCGGACTAGCGGGAATCTCCTACGAGCAGTACTTC.

The chain employs TRBV15 and TRBJ2-3; D unresolved. Germline CDR1 is LNHNV and CDR2 is YYDKDF (reference sequence). The CDR3 spans 15 residues. The V end was cut by 1 base, the J end by 0 bases, with 8 bases between. The chain's CDR3 is CATSRGSTSTDTQYF. CDR3 bases: TGTGCCACCAGCAGAGGGAGCACTAGCACAGATACGCAGTATTTT. Drawing the rest from reference TRBV15 and TRBJ2-3, the complete variable domain is DAMVIQNPRYQVTQFGKPVTLSCSQTLNHNVMYWYQQKSSQAPKLLFHYYDKDFNNEADTPDNFQSRRPNTSFCFLDIRSPGLGDTAMYLCATSRGSTSTDTQYFGPGTRLTVL.

This clone was recorded once. The chain links TRBV3-1 (or the pseudogene TRBV3-2) to TRBJ2-3; 10 bases fit TRBD2. CDR1 LGHDT and CDR2 YNNKEL come from the germline V gene (reference sequence). The CDR3 has 16 amino acids. Trimming cost V 1 base and J 5 bases; bases outside gene matches: 6. The chain's CDR3 is CASSQGSGRGLDTQYF. CDR3 DNA sequence: TGTGCCAGCAGCCAAGGGAGCGGGAGGGGGCTAGATACGCAGTATTTT.

CDR3 amino acids: CASSPPGEPAFF. For the CDR3, the DNA is TGTGCCAGCAGCCCTCCCGGGGAACCAGCTTTCTTT. This chain joins TRBV3-1 (or the pseudogene TRBV3-2) and TRBJ1-1; no reliable D call. The CDR3 contains 12 residues. Germline values: CDR1 LGHDT, CDR2 YNNKEL (reference sequence). V dropped 4 bases and J dropped 10 bases, with 13 bases sitting between them.

The V call is TRBV28, the J call TRBJ1-6, with 7 bases identical to TRBD1. V shed 5 bases and J 4 bases; nucleotides not matched to a gene: 5. This CDR3 spans 15 amino acids. Germline loops: CDR1 MDHEN, CDR2 SYDVKM. In DNA form, the CDR3 reads TGTGCCAGCAGTCCGGACAGGTCGTATAATTCACCCCTCCACTTT. As protein: CASSPDRSYNSPLHF. Full variable domain (remainder filled in from reference TRBV28 and TRBJ1-6): DVKVTQSSRYLVKRTGEKVFLECVQDMDHENMFWYRQDPGLGLRLIYFSYDVKMKEKGDIPEGYSVSREKKERFSLILESASTNQTSMYLCASSPDRSYNSPLHFGNGTRLTVT.

This clone has more than one count but fewer than ten. V usage is TRBV3-1 (or the pseudogene TRBV3-2) and J usage is TRBJ1-5, with D hard to call. The germline V gene encodes CDR1 LGHDT and CDR2 YNNKEL (reference sequence). The length of the CDR3 is 12 residues. The V end was cut by 1 base, the J end by 7 bases, with 5 bases between. CDR3 DNA sequence: TGTGCCAGCAGCCAAGGACACCAGCCCCAGCATTTT. It specifies CASSQGHQPQHF.

This clone came up a few times. The rearrangement joins TRBV27 to TRBJ2-7; 7 bases are shared with TRBD1. This CDR3 has 15 amino acids. Trimming cost V 3 bases and J 2 bases; bases outside gene matches: 7. From germline, CDR1 is MNHEY and CDR2 SMNVEV (reference sequence). CDR3 nucleotide sequence: TGTGCCAGCAGTTTGCTTGGCCAGGGGGCCTACGAGCAGTACTTC. Amino acids: CASSLLGQGAYEQYF.

The chain carries TRBV7-3 and TRBJ2-1; the match to TRBD1 covers 7 bases. CDR3 length: 12 residues. With V trimmed by 5 bases and J by 9 bases, 4 bases remained unmatched. Per germline, CDR1 SGHTA and CDR2 FQGTGA. The CDR3 DNA is TGTGCCAGCAGCCACAGGGGCACTGAGCAGTTCTTC. Its translation is CASSHRGTEQFF.